This TCR beta chain was identified in a study of PD-1 blockade in classical Hodgkin lymphoma. Time point meaning: cycle 4 day 1 (C4D1), after about 6 weeks of nivolumab. There was relapse after autologous stem cell transplantation in every patient, and there was variation in brentuximab vedotin exposure. Magnetic negative selection of thawed PBMCs yielded the CD8+ T cells. V was pared by 4 bases and J by 6 bases, with 12 bases between. Germline-derived CDR1 and CDR2 are SGHRS and YFSETQ. The CDR3 is 13 amino acids. Data came from immunoSEQ multiplex PCR; TCRdb stores just in-frame clones and leaves some out. The sample consists of almost 8,500 clones, 82% of them appearing once.

The clonotype was recovered from a human donor with classical Hodgkin lymphoma. V usage is TRBV5-1 and J usage is TRBJ2-3; D is unresolved. Sequencing used CD8+ T cells from blood, obtained before the fourth cycle of nivolumab. The CDR3 nucleotides are TGCGCCAGCAGCCCCTTCTTTGGGGATACGCAGTATTTT. Residues: CASSPFFGDTQYF.